A single T cell receptor (beta chain) is shown here with its context. No antigen is known for it. These data are taken from a study of vaccination and CD4 T cells after COVID-19. Overall study: Overlapping spike peptides of SARS-CoV-2, HCoV-NL63, HCoV-OC43 and HCoV-229E stimulated the cells.

An Oncomine TCR Beta short-read assay was used to sequence the DNA from cultured CD4+ T cells. TCRdb reprocessed the PCR reads with MiXCR, giving one entry per CDR3 protein. Of about 20,000 distinct CDR3 sequences in the sample, around 38% were seen once. This sample's treatment: approximately nine-day PBMC culture with coronavirus spike peptide pools or control peptides (ViraFEST assay). Antigen-specific T cells were expanded with peptide pools by ViraFEST, and TCRs were then sequenced. When approximately ten days of culture had elapsed, CD4+ T cells were isolated by negative selection. V shed 5 bases, J shed 2 bases, and the junction held 5 bases outside the gene matches. This CDR3 contains 14 residues. Germline V CDR1 and CDR2: KGHDR, SFDVKD.

This clonotype was sampled from a human donor who received a COVID-19 vaccine. This sequence joins TRBV24-1 and TRBJ2-7; 7 bases are shared with TRBD1. The sequencing here drew on CD4+ T cells from blood, cultured in vitro, taken before SARS-CoV-2 vaccination. The CDR3 DNA reads TGTGCCACCAGTGCCGGGACAGATACCTACGAGCAGTACTTC. Amino acids: CATSAGTDTYEQYF.